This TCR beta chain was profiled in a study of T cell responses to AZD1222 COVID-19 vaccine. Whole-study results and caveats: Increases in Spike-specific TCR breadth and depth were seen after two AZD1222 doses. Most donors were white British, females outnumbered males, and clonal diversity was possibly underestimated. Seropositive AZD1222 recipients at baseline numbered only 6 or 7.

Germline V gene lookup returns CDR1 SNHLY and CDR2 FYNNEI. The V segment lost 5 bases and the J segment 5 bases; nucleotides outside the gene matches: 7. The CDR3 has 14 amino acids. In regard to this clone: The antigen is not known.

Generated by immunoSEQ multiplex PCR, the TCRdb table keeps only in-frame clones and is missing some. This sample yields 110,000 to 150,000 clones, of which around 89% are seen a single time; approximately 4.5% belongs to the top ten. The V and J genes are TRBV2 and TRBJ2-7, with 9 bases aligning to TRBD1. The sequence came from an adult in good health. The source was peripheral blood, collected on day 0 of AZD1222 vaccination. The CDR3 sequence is CASSPGQGIDEQYF. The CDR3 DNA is TGTGCCAGCAGTCCAGGACAGGGGATCGACGAGCAGTACTTC.